This TCR beta chain originates from a study of blood T cell repertoires in COVID-19. Study-wide background: T cells, B-cell-depleted T cells, or PBMCs supplied cDNA or gDNA.

Assay used: immunoSEQ multiplex PCR; TCRdb lists only in-frame clones, some missing. The table includes 150,000 to 200,000 clones, around 83% detected once. The germline V gene encodes CDR1 SEHNR and CDR2 FQNEAQ (reference sequence). The CDR3 spans 15 residues. V lost 4 bases to trimming and J lost 1 base, with 13 bases between them. The specimen sequenced was peripheral blood. J is TRBJ2-5 and V is TRBV7-9, with a weak D call TRBD2 (5 bases). The source of this sequence is a man younger than 35 with acute or convalescent COVID-19. The CDR3 region has the DNA TGTGCCAGCAGCTCCGATGGACTGGGCCAAGAGACCCAGTACTTC. Its translation: CASSSDGLGQETQYF. Filled out from reference TRBV7-9 and TRBJ2-5, the complete variable domain reads DTGVSQNPRHKITKRGQNVTFRCDPISEHNRLYWYRQTLGQGPEFLTYFQNEAQLEKSRLLSDRFSAERPKGSFSTLEIQRTEQGDSAMYLCASSSDGLGQETQYFGPGTRLLVL.